A single T cell receptor (beta chain) is shown here with its context. Its specific antigen is unknown. Qualities for individual bases were not recorded, and no much larger clone is one base off. The data were taken from a study of cytomegalovirus exposure and HLA in healthy donors (dated by TCRdb to about 2017). Background on the whole study: According to a later analysis, the 120 validation repertoires were produced on the same platform as the approximately 610 repertoires of the first cohort. The study combined high-throughput TCR immunosequencing, statistical association of individual TCRs with disease status, and machine learning to predict cytomegalovirus infection status. The study aimed to test whether cataloging public T cell receptors could reveal signatures of past pathogen exposure. Along with the approximately 700-subject first cohort, a separate validation cohort of over a hundred different subjects was used.

The full study reports these points: While some public TCRs were present in many individuals, most TCR sequences turned up only very rarely across donors. A later analysis found that TCRs clustered in the first cohort also tended to co-occur in the 120 validation repertoires, with 94% of cluster scores above 0. According to the authors, the approach could potentially be generalized to other disease states and immunological phenotypes. All 120 repertoires were used to score co-occurrence in the validation cohort in a later analysis, because that analysis had no HLA typing for the cohort. In both the original and validation cohorts, the classifier was reported to diagnose cytomegalovirus status with high specificity and sensitivity. The study gave a list of under 200 TCR beta chains associated with cytomegalovirus. In vitro tests confirmed that a few of the cytomegalovirus-associated TCR beta chains recognize cytomegalovirus antigens.

The protocol used for the library was the immunoSEQ multiplex PCR assay. The authors' analysis ran thus. A statistical classification framework was developed to diagnose cytomegalovirus status using the catalog of TCR beta chain sequences. TCRdb re-hosts the immuneACCESS table, in-frame sequences only. Its copies lack some clones; in the studies checked, an unresolved V gene accounts for under half of them, and the cause for the rest is not known. V and J calls and clone size come straight from that table; D and trimming were deduced from the DNA. Counted in this sample were about 280,000 clones; more than 75% of them appeared once. Approximately 0.9% of the sample is held by the ten biggest clonotypes. Its CDR3 holds 16 amino acids, cysteine through phenylalanine. Only the CDR3 part of the read is kept: 48 bases, read in frame from the first base. CDR1 SGDLS and CDR2 YYNGEE are derived from the germline V gene. After removal of 4 bases from V and 8 bases from J, the junction retains 14 bases not matched to a gene.

Separate from the approximately 670-subject first cohort, the validation cohort of roughly 110 subjects was the group to which the donors belonged. This sequence originates from a woman between 18 and 29 years old in good health and CMV-seronegative. Sample: PBMCs. The rearrangement combines TRBV9 with TRBJ1-3; TRBD1 agrees with 8 junctional bases. CDR3 protein: CASSSPTGDPVHTIYF. The DNA sequence is TGTGCCAGCAGCTCACCGACAGGGGATCCGGTCCACACCATATATTTT.